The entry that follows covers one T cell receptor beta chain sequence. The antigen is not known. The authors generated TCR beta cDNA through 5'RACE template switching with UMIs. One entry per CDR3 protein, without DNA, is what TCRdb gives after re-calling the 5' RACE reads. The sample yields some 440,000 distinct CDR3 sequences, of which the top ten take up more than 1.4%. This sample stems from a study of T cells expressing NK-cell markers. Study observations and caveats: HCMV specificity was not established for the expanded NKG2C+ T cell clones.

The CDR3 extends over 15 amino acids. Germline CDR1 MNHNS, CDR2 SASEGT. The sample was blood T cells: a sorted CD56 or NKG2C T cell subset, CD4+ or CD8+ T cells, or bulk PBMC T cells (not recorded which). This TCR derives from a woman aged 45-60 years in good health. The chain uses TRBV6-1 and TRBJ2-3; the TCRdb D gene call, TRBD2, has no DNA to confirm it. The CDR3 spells CASSEGLVGTDTQYF.